Presented here are 9 T cell receptor beta chains from one specimen sequenced in a study of blood T cell repertoires in COVID-19. Generated by immunoSEQ multiplex PCR, the TCRdb table keeps only in-frame clones and is missing some. The sample gives over 120,000 clones, roughly nine tenths of which show up once; roughly 1.5% is in the top ten. Sequencing used peripheral blood. These receptors originate from a human donor in a cohort sampled during active COVID-19.

This CDR3 is CASSADRGYTDTQYF. CDR3 coding DNA: TGTGCCAGCAGCGCAGACAGGGGATACACAGATACGCAGTATTTT. The rearrangement links TRBV7-2 to TRBJ2-3, with 8 bases lining up with TRBD1. Germline V gene lookup returns CDR1 SGHTA and CDR2 FQGNSA. Trimming cost V 5 bases and J 2 bases; bases outside gene matches: 6. This CDR3 region has 15 residues. The full variable domain, with the rest looked up from reference TRBV7-2 and TRBJ2-3, is GAGVSQSPSNKVTEKGKDVELRCDPISGHTALYWYRQSLGQGLEFLIYFQGNSAPDKSGLPSDRFSAERTGGSVSTLTIQRTQQEDSAVYLCASSADRGYTDTQYFGPGTRLTVL.

The chain combines TRBV10-3 with TRBJ2-5; 8 nucleotides align to TRBD2. The J segment lost 0 bases and the V segment lost 5 bases, leaving 8 bases of the junction unmatched. The CDR3 spans 16 residues. Per the germline V gene, CDR1 is ENHRY and CDR2 is SYGVKD. CDR3 sequence reads: CAISFLAGPYQETQYF. DNA for the CDR3: TGTGCCATCAGTTTTTTAGCGGGGCCGTACCAAGAGACCCAGTACTTC.

The rearrangement uses TRBV19 and TRBJ2-4; 8 nucleotides align to TRBD1. Trimming removed 3 bases from V and 0 bases from J; junction bases left unmatched: 4. Germline CDR1 is LNHDA and CDR2 is SQIVND (reference sequence). This CDR3 is 16 amino acids long. Here the CDR3 reads CASSMDRDIAKNIQYF. In DNA, the CDR3 is TGTGCCAGTAGTATGGACAGGGATATAGCCAAAAACATTCAGTACTTC. Combining the CDR3 with reference TRBV19 and TRBJ2-4 gives the whole variable domain DGGITQSPKYLFRKEGQNVTLSCEQNLNHDAMYWYRQDPGQGLRLIYYSQIVNDFQKGDIAEGYSVSREKKESFPLTVTSAQKNPTAFYLCASSMDRDIAKNIQYFGAGTRLSVL.

V gene TRBV14 combines with J gene TRBJ2-1; D is perhaps TRBD2 (6 bases). From germline, CDR1 is SGHDN and CDR2 FVKESK. The CDR3 totals 13 residues. V shed 8 bases and J shed 5 bases, with 13 bases lying between them. The CDR3 loop reads CASASGGDNEQFF. The CDR3 nucleotides are TGTGCCAGCGCTTCCGGAGGGGACAATGAGCAGTTCTTC.

This chain uses TRBV7-9 with TRBJ2-6; 10 bases are a match to TRBD1. Germline values: CDR1 SEHNR, CDR2 FQNEAQ (reference sequence). CDR3 length: 19 residues. The J segment lost 0 bases and the V segment lost 5 bases, leaving 10 bases of the junction unmatched. This CDR3 reads CASSHSDRGALSGANVLTF. CDR3 bases: TGTGCCAGCAGCCATTCGGACAGGGGGGCCCTCTCTGGGGCCAACGTCCTGACTTTC.

This clone was counted only a few times. This chain uses TRBV4-3 with TRBJ1-5; 8 nucleotides match TRBD1. The V segment lost 4 bases and the J segment 9 bases; nucleotides outside the gene matches: 5. In germline, CDR1 is LGHNA, CDR2 YSLEER. The CDR3 consists of 13 residues. DNA for the CDR3: TGCGCCAGCAGCCTGGACAGGGCGGCGCCCCAGCATTTT. Protein sequence: CASSLDRAAPQHF.

This chain joins TRBV11-1 and TRBJ1-1, with 10 bases lining up with TRBD1. With V trimmed by 5 bases and J by 5 bases, 5 bases remained unmatched. CDR3 size: 14 residues. In germline, CDR1 is SGHAT, CDR2 FQDESV (reference sequence). The CDR3 loop reads CASSNDRGRTEAFF. The DNA of the CDR3 is TGTGCCAGCAGCAACGACAGGGGGCGTACTGAAGCTTTCTTT.

The rearrangement links TRBV6-5 to TRBJ2-2; 7 bases are shared with TRBD1. Germline-derived CDR1 and CDR2 are MNHEY and SVGAGI. Trimming at V came to 0 bases and at J to 7 bases, leaving 8 bases not matched to a gene. The CDR3 length is 16 residues. CDR3 loop: CASSYSATGKVGELFF. The CDR3 DNA sequence: TGTGCCAGCAGTTACTCTGCGACAGGGAAGGTCGGGGAGCTGTTTTTT.

V is TRBV20-1 and J is TRBJ2-7; 8 nucleotides match TRBD2. Per germline, CDR1 DFQATT and CDR2 SNEGSKA (reference sequence). After removal of 3 bases from V and 3 bases from J, the junction contained 1 base not matched to a gene. CDR3 length equals 12 residues. The DNA for the CDR3 is TGCAGTGCTAGTAGCGGGGTCTACGAGCAGTACTTC. Translating gives CSASSGVYEQYF.